The next 4 T cell receptor beta chains were all read from a single sample in a study of T cell responses to AZD1222 COVID-19 vaccine (dated by TCRdb to the early 2020s). The method behind the library was the immunoSEQ multiplex PCR assay. In TCRdb, the immuneACCESS table is reduced to in-frame sequences with V and J assigned. These tables do not hold every clone; where another copy was compared, an unresolved V gene accounts for under half, and the others remain unexplained. The sample contains about 140,000 clones, more than 85% of them found a single time. The ten top clones hold roughly 3.5% of the sample. What this sample's time point label stands for: about 28 days (+/-7) after the second vaccine dose. The sample here was peripheral blood, taken 28 days after the second AZD1222 dose. Receptor source: an adult who received the AZD1222 COVID-19 vaccine.

The rearrangement links TRBV30 to TRBJ1-1; maybe TRBD1 (5 bases). This CDR3 is 14 amino acids long. V lost 0 bases, J lost 3 bases, and 11 bases lay in between. Per the germline V gene, CDR1 is GTSNPN and CDR2 is SVGIG (reference sequence). The CDR3 DNA is TGTGCCTGGAGTGTTTCGGGACCGGACACTGAAGCTTTCTTT. Translating it yields CAWSVSGPDTEAFF.

This chain joins TRBV28 and TRBJ1-5; a possible D gene is TRBD1 (6 bases). Looked up from germline, CDR1 is MDHEN and CDR2 is SYDVKM. Between the trimmed V and J ends, which lost 8 bases and 3 bases, there was a span of 11 bases. The CDR3 covers 13 residues. The CDR3 bases are TGTGCCAGCCGGGGACACTACAATCAGCCCCAGCATTTT. Protein product: CASRGHYNQPQHF.

This clone was found a few times. The chain combines TRBV19 with TRBJ2-3, with 7 nucleotides matching TRBD1. J was trimmed by 4 bases and V by 10 bases; bases with no gene match: 14. Germline-derived CDR1 and CDR2 are LNHDA and SQIVND (reference sequence). This CDR3 region has 15 residues. The CDR3 DNA follows: TGTGCCACCAAGTATATGGGGACAGAAGCAGATACGCAGTATTTT. This sequence encodes CATKYMGTEADTQYF.

The chain employs TRBV7-8 and TRBJ2-3; 16 bases fit TRBD2. Germline CDR1 SGHVS, CDR2 FQNEAQ. The J segment lost 6 bases and the V segment lost 2 bases, leaving 17 bases of the junction unmatched. The CDR3 extends over 21 amino acids. In DNA, the CDR3 is TGTGCCAGCAGCTTAATGTCGGTTCTGGGACTAGCGGGAGGGCCTATGGATACGCAGTATTTT. Translated, it gives CASSLMSVLGLAGGPMDTQYF.